The clone carrying this T cell receptor beta chain showed up just once. The data are from a study of Ad26.COV2.S vaccination and SARS-CoV-2 variants. Germline V gene lookup returns CDR1 LGHDT and CDR2 YNNKEL (reference sequence). The CDR3 length is 16 residues. V lost 2 bases, J lost 2 bases, and 14 bases lay in between. Method: immunoSEQ multiplex PCR; TCRdb's copy keeps in-frame clones and lacks some. The data contain hundreds of thousands of clones, 80% to 90% of them singletons. Treatment indicated: 19 received Ad26.COV2.S at low or high dose, single or two shots; about five received placebo; per-sample allocation not given. It was on day 63 after the first vaccine or placebo injection that samples were taken.

The V and J genes are TRBV3-1 (or the pseudogene TRBV3-2) and TRBJ2-3, with D possibly matching TRBD2 (6 bases). This TCR was sampled from a person between 18 and 65 years old who received the Ad26.COV2.S COVID-19 vaccine or a placebo. This specimen consisted of peripheral blood, obtained in a trial of Ad26.COV2.S vaccine versus placebo. The CDR3 nucleotides read TGTGCCAGCAGCCAAACATCTAGCGTATACACAGATACGCAGTATTTT. Its protein product is CASSQTSSVYTDTQYF.